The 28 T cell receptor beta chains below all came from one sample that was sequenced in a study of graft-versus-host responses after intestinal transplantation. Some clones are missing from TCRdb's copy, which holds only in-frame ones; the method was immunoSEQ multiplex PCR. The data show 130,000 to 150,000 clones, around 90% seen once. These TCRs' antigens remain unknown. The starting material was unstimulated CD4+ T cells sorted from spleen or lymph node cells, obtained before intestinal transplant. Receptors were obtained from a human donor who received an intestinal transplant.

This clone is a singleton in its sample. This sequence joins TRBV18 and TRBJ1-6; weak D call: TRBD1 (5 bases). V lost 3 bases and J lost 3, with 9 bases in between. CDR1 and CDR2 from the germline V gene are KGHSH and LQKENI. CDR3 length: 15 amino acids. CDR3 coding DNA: TGTGCCAGCTCACCGGGACGGATCTATAATTCACCCCTCCACTTT. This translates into CASSPGRIYNSPLHF.

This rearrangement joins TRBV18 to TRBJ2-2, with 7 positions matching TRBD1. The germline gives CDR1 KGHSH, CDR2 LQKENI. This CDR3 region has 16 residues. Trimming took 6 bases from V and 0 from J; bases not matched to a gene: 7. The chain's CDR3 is CASSTDRVPNTGELFF. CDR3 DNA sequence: TGTGCCAGCTCGACAGACAGGGTCCCGAACACCGGGGAGCTGTTTTTT.

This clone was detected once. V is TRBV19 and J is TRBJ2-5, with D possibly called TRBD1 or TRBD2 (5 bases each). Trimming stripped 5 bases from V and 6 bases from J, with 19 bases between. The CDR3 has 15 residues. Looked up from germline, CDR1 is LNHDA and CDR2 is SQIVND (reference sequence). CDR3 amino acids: CASSLGWGTKKTQYF. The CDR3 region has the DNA TGTGCCAGTAGTCTTGGTTGGGGGACCAAAAAGACCCAGTACTTC. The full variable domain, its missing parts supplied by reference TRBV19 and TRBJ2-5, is DGGITQSPKYLFRKEGQNVTLSCEQNLNHDAMYWYRQDPGQGLRLIYYSQIVNDFQKGDIAEGYSVSREKKESFPLTVTSAQKNPTAFYLCASSLGWGTKKTQYFGPGTRLLVL.

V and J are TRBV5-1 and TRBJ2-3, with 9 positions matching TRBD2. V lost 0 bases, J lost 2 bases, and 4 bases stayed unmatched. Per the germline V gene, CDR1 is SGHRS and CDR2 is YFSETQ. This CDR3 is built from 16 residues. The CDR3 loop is CASSLELAGATDTQYF. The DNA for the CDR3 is TGCGCCAGCAGCTTGGAATTAGCGGGAGCCACAGATACGCAGTATTTT.

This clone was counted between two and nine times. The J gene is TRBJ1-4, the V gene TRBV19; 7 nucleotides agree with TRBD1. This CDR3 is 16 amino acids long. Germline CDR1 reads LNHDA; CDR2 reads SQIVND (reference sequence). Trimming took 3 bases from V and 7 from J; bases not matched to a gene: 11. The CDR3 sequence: CASSMHGTVAVEKLFF. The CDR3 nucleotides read TGTGCCAGTAGTATGCACGGGACAGTGGCTGTTGAAAAACTGTTTTTT.

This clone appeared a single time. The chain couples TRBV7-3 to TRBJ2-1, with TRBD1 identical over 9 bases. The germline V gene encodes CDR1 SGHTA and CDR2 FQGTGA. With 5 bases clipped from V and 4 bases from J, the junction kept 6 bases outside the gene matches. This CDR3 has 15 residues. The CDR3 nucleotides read TGTGCCAGCAGCGGAGGGACAGGGAGTTACAATGAGCAGTTCTTC. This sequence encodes CASSGGTGSYNEQFF.

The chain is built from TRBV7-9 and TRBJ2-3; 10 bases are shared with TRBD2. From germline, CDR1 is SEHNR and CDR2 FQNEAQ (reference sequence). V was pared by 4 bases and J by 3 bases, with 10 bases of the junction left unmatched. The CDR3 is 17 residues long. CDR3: CASSSPSSGSKTDTQYF. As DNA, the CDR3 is TGTGCCAGCAGCTCCCCCTCTAGCGGGAGTAAAACAGATACGCAGTATTTT.

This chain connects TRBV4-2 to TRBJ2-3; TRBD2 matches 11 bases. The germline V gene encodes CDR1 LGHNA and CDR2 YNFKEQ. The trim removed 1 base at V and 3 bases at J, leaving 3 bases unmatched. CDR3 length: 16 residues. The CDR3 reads CASSQGASGRTDTQYF. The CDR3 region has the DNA TGTGCCAGCAGCCAAGGGGCTAGCGGGAGGACAGATACGCAGTATTTT.

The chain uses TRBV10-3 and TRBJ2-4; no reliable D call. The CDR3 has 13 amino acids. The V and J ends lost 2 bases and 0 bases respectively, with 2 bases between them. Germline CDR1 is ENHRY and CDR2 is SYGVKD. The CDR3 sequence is CAISEGAKNIQYF. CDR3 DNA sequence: TGTGCCATCAGTGAGGGAGCCAAAAACATTCAGTACTTC.

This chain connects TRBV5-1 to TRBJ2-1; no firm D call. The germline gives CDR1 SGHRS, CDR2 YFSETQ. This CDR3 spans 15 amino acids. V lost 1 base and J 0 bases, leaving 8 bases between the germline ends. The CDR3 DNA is TGCGCCAGCAGCTTGATGTGGAGCTCCTACAATGAGCAGTTCTTC. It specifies CASSLMWSSYNEQFF.

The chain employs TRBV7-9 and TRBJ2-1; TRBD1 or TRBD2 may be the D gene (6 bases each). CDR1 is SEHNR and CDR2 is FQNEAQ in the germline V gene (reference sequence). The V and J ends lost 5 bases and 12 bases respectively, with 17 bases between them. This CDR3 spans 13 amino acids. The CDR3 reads CASSRGTAGGQFF. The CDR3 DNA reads TGTGCCAGCAGCAGGGGGACCGCCGGGGGGCAGTTCTTC.

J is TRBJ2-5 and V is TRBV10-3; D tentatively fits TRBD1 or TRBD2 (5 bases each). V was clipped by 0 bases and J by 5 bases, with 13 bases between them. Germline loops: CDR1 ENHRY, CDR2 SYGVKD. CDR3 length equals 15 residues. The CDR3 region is CAISESRGVLETQYF. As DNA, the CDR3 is TGTGCCATCAGTGAGTCGAGAGGGGTCCTGGAGACCCAGTACTTC.

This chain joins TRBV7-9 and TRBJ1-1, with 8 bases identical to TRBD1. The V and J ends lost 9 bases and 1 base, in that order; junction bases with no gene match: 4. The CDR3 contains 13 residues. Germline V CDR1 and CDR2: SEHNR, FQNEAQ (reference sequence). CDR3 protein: CASTQGANTEAFF. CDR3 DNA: TGTGCCAGTACCCAGGGGGCGAACACTGAAGCTTTCTTT.

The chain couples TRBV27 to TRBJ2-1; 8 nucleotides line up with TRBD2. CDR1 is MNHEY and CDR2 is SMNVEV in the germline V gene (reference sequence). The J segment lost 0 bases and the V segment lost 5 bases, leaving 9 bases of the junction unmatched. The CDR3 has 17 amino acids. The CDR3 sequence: CASSLSYSGSSYNEQFF. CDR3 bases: TGTGCCAGCAGTCTAAGCTACAGCGGGAGCTCCTACAATGAGCAGTTCTTC.

The CDR3 spells CASSLASGSGRRRYNEQFF. In DNA, the CDR3 is TGTGCCAGCAGCTTAGCCTCCGGTAGCGGGAGGCGGAGGTACAATGAGCAGTTCTTC. The J gene is TRBJ2-1, the V gene TRBV7-9, with 10 positions matching TRBD2. CDR3 length: 19 amino acids. CDR1 SEHNR and CDR2 FQNEAQ come from the germline V gene (reference sequence). Trimming took 0 bases from V and 4 from J; bases not matched to a gene: 12.

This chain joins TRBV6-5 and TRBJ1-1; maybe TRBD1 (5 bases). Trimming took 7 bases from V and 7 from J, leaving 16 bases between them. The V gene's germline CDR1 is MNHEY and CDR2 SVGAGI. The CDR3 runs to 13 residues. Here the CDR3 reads CASKNGQGGEAFF. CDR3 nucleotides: TGTGCCAGCAAAAATGGGCAGGGAGGTGAAGCTTTCTTT.

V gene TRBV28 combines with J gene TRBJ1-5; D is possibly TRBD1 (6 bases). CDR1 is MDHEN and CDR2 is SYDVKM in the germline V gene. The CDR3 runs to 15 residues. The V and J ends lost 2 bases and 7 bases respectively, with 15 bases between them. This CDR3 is CASSLGRGPEQPQHF. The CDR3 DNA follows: TGTGCCAGCAGTTTAGGACGGGGGCCCGAACAGCCCCAGCATTTT.

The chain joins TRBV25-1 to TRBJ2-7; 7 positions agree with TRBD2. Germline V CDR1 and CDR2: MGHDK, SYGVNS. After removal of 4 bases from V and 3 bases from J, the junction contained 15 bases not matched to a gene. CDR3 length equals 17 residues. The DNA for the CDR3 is TGTGCCAGCAGTGCCGCTTATGGGCGGGAGAAGGTCTACGAGCAGTACTTC. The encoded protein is CASSAAYGREKVYEQYF.

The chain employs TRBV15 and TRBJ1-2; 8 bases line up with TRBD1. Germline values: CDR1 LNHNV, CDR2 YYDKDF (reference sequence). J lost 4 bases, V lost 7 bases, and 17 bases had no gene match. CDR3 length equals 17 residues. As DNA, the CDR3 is TGTGCCACCATACAACGGGGTCGGACAGGGCTTGCCTATGGCTACACCTTC. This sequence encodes CATIQRGRTGLAYGYTF.

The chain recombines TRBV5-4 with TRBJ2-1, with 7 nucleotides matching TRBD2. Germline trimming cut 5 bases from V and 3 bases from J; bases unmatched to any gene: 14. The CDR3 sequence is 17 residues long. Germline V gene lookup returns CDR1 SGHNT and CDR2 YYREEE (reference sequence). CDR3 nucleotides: TGTGCCAGCAGTGGGGGGGAGCGGGGACCAGGCTACAATGAGCAGTTCTTC. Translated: CASSGGERGPGYNEQFF.

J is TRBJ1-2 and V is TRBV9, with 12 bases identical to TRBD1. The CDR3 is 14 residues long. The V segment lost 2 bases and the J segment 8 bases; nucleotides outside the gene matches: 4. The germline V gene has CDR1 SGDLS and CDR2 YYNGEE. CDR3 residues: CASSVEGTGGGYTF. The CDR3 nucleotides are TGTGCCAGCAGCGTGGAAGGGACAGGGGGCGGCTACACCTTC.

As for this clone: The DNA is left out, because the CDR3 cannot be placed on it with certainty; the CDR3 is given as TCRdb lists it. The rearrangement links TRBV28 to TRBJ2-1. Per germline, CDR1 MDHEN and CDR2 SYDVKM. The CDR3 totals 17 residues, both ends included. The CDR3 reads CASRDAGDFGPGNEQFF.

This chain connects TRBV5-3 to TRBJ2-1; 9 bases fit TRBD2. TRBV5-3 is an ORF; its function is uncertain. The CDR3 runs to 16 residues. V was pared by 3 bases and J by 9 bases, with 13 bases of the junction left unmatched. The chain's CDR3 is CARSWLQVAGEVEQFF. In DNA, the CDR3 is TGTGCCAGAAGCTGGCTTCAGGTAGCGGGAGAGGTTGAGCAGTTCTTC.

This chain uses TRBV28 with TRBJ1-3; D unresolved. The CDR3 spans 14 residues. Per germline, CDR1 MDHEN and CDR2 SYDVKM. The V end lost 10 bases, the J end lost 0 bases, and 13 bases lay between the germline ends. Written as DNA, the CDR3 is TGTGCCATTCATTCCGGATCCTCTGGAAACACCATATATTTT. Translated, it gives CAIHSGSSGNTIYF.

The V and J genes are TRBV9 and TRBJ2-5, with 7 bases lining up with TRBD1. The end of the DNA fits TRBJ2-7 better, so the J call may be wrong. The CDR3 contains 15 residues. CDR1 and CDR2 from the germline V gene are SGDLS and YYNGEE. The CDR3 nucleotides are TGTGCCAGCAGCGTAGCGTGGGGACAGCCTTACGAGCAGTACTTC. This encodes CASSVAWGQPYEQYF.

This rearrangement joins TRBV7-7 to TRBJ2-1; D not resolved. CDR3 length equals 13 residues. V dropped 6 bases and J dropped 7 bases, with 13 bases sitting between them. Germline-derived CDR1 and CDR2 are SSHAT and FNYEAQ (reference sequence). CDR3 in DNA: TGTGCCAGCAGTTACTCCTCCGTTAATGAGCAGTTCTTC. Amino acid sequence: CASSYSSVNEQFF.

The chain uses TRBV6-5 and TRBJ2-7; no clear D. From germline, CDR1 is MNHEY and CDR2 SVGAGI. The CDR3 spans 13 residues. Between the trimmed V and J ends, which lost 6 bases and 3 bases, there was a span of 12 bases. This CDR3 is CASSRAIGYEQYF. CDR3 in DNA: TGTGCCAGCAGCCGCGCGATAGGCTACGAGCAGTACTTC.

CDR3 amino acids: CASSESWDGGEKLFF. The CDR3 DNA reads TGTGCCAGCAGTGAATCCTGGGACGGTGGTGAAAAACTGTTTTTT. The chain has TRBV25-1 and TRBJ1-4; tentatively, D is TRBD1 (5 bases). Germline-derived CDR1 and CDR2 are MGHDK and SYGVNS. This CDR3 has 15 amino acids. V was shortened by 1 base and J by 7 bases, with 13 bases between the two germline ends.